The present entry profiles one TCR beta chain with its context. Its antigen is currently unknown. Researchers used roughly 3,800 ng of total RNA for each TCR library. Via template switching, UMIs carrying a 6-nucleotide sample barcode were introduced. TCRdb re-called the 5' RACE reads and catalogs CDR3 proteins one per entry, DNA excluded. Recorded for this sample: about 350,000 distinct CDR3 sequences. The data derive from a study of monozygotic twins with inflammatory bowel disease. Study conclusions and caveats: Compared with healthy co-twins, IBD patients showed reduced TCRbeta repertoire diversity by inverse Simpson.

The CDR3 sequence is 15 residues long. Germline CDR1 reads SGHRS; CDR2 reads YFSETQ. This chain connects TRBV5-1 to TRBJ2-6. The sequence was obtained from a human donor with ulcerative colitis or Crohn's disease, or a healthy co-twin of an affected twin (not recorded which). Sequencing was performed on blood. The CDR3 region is CASSPGDSGANVLTF.